This is a list of T cell receptor beta chains from one sample in a study of blood T cell repertoires in COVID-19. Here immunoSEQ multiplex PCR was the method, and the copy in TCRdb shows in-frame clones only, minus some. Of some 83,000 clones in the sample, roughly four fifths were seen once. The specimen was peripheral blood. The receptors were sampled from a human donor in a cohort sampled during active COVID-19. Both conserved end residues are part of each CDR3. The order of the fields is D gene, clone size, V gene, J gene, CDR3 DNA, CDR3 protein. The D gene is left open where the match is weak. Part of the rows lack a size; the others show once, few, many or a class for expanded clones.

>NA|NA|TRBV6-5|TRBJ2-1
TGTGCCAGCAGTCTAGGGGATGAGCAGTTCTTC
CASSLGDEQFF
>NA|once|TRBV20-1|TRBJ1-2
TGCAGTGCTAGTAGGCAACTAGGAACGAATGGCTACACCTTC
CSASRQLGTNGYTF
>TRBD1|NA|TRBV28|TRBJ1-6
TGTGCCAGCAAACTACCGGGACAGGTCGATTCACCCCTCCACTTT
CASKLPGQVDSPLHF
>TRBD1|NA|TRBV14|TRBJ1-3
TGTGCCAGCAGCCGGAGGGGGCTTGGAAACACCATATATTTT
CASSRRGLGNTIYF
>TRBD1|NA|TRBV19|TRBJ2-2
TGTGCCACTCGACAGGGGGCATACACCGGGGAGCTGTTTTTT
CATRQGAYTGELFF
>TRBD2|NA|TRBV6-5|TRBJ2-1
TGTGCCAGCAGCAACCGGGAGGCCCGCCGCAATGAGCAGTTCTTC
CASSNREARRNEQFF
>TRBD1|NA|TRBV3-1/TRBV3-2|TRBJ2-2
TGTGCCAGCAGCTCAGACGGTGACAGGGGCGCCGGGGAGCTGTTTTTT
CASSSDGDRGAGELFF
>TRBD2|once|TRBV2|TRBJ2-5
TGTGCCAGCAACACAGGACTAGCGGGAGAGACCCAGTACTTC
CASNTGLAGETQYF
>TRBD2|once|TRBV19|TRBJ2-1
TGTGCCAGTAGGCCGTCGACTAGCGGGTCTGGGAATGAGCAGTTCTTC
CASRPSTSGSGNEQFF
>TRBD2|NA|TRBV2|TRBJ2-7
TGTGCCAGCAGTGGCAGGGAGGGTTCGTCCTACGAGCAGTACTTC
CASSGREGSSYEQYF